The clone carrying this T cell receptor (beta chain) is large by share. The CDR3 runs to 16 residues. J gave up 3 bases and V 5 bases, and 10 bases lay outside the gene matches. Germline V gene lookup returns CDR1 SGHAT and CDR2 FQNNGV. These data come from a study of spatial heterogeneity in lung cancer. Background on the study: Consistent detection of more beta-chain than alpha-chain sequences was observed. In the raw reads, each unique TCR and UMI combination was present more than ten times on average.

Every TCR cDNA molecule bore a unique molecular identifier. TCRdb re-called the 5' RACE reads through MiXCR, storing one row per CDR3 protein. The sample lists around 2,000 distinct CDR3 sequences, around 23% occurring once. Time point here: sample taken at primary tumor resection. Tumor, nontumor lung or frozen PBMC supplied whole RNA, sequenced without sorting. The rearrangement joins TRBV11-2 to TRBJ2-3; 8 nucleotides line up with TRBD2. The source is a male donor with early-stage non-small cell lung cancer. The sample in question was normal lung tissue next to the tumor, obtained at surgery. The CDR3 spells CASSLLGVAGTDTQYF. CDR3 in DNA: TGTGCCAGCAGCCTCCTGGGTGTAGCGGGGACAGATACGCAGTATTTT.